The clone carrying this T cell receptor beta chain was seen a handful of times. Its antigen is unknown. Expressed TCRB transcripts got sequenced, as all isolated RNA was reverse transcribed. The assay was immunoSEQ multiplex PCR, and TCRdb's table has in-frame clones only and misses some. The data hold 500,000 to 650,000 clones, with about an eighth observed a single time. V shed 5 bases and J 5 bases; nucleotides not matched to a gene: 2. Germline CDR1 is KGHSH and CDR2 is LQKENI. This CDR3 is 13 amino acids long. The data stem from a study of beta chain features in type 1 diabetes. Study details: Cell yields, gender and age were similar in healthy donors and patients.

Researchers reported sorting CD4+ naive, central memory, regulatory and stem cell-like memory cells via CD45RO/CCR7/CD25/CD127/CD95/CD27. Points from the study as a whole: Healthy donors had naive, central memory and Treg TCRB repertoires that appeared less similar than those seen among patients. TCRB CDR3 length was moderately but significantly reduced in all four CD4+ subsets of Type 1 diabetes patients. It was possible that PCR favored shorter templates, equally so in patients and controls.

The sample consisted of naive CD4+ T cells from blood. The J gene is TRBJ2-1, the V gene TRBV18; 8 nucleotides align to TRBD1. The source of this sequence is a man aged 25-45 years with type 1 diabetes. The CDR3 region is CASSEQGDNEQFF. CDR3 sequence (DNA): TGTGCCAGCTCAGAACAGGGGGACAATGAGCAGTTCTTC.